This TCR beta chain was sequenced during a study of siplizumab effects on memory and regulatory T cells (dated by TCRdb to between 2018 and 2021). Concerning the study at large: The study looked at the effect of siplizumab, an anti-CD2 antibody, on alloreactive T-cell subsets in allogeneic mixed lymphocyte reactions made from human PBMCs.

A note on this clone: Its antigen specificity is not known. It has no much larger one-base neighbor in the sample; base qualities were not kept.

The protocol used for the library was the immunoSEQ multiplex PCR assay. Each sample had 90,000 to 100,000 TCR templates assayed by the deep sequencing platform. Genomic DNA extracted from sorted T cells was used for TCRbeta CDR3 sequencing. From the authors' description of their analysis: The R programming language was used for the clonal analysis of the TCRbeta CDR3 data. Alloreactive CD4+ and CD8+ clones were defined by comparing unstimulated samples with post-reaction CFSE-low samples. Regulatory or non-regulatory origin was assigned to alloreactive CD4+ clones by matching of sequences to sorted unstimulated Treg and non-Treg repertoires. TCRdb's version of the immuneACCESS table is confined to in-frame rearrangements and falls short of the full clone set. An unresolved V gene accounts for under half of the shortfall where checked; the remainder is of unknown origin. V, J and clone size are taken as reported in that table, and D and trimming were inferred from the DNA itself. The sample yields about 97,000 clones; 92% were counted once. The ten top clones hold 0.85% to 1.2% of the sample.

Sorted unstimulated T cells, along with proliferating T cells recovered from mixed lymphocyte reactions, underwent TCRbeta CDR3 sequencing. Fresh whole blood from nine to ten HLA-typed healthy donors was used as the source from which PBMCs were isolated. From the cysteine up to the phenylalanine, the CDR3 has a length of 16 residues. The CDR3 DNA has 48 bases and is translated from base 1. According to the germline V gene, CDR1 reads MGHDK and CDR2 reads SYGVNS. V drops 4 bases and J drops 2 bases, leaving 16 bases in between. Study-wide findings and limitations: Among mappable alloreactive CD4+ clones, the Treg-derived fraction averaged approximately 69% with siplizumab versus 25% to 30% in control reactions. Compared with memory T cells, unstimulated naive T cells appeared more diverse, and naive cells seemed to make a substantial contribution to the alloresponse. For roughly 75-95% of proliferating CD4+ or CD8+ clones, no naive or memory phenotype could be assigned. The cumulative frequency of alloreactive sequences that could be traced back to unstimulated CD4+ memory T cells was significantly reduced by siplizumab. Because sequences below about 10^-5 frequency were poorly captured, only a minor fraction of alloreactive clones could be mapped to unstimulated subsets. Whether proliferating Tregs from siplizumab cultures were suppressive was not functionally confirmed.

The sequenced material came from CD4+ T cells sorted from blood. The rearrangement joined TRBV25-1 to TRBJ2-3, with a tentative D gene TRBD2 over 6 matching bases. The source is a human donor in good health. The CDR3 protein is CASSGLTKRVTDTQYF. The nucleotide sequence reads TGTGCCAGCAGTGGGCTTACAAAGCGGGTCACAGATACGCAGTATTTT.